Each of the 27 T cell receptor beta chains below was sequenced from the same sample in a study of cytomegalovirus exposure and HLA in healthy donors. Primers for the PCR totalled 60 Vbeta and 13 Jbeta. The data were produced by immunoSEQ multiplex PCR, yet TCRdb's version contains in-frame clones alone and is incomplete. Seen here are about 170,000 clones, approximately 67% observed once, and the top ten hold just under 3%. Sequencing was performed on PBMCs. The source is a man aged 40-49 years in good health and CMV-seronegative.

This clone has just a few counts. The chain has TRBV15 and TRBJ2-2; TRBD1 aligns across 9 bases. The CDR3 runs 18 residues. The V gene's germline CDR1 is LNHNV and CDR2 YYDKDF (reference sequence). V lost 4 bases, J lost 7 bases, and 16 bases stayed unmatched. The CDR3: CATSINYPGTGNGGELFF. In DNA form, the CDR3 reads TGTGCCACCAGCATTAACTACCCCGGGACAGGGAATGGCGGGGAGCTGTTTTTT.

This clone appeared a single time. The V gene is TRBV5-4, the J gene TRBJ2-3; 8 nucleotides line up with TRBD2. J was trimmed by 8 bases and V by 4 bases; bases with no gene match: 12. The CDR3 contains 15 residues. Germline CDR1 is SGHNT and CDR2 is YYREEE (reference sequence). The CDR3 region is CASSPVSGAGGTQYF. In DNA, the CDR3 is TGTGCCAGCAGCCCCGTATCGGGGGCGGGGGGTACGCAGTATTTT.

The chain uses TRBV28 and TRBJ1-1; unclear D gene. With 6 bases removed from V and 4 bases from J, the gap between germline ends came to 12 bases. Germline CDR1 reads MDHEN; CDR2 reads SYDVKM. CDR3 size: 13 residues. The CDR3 DNA is TGTGCCAGCAGCCAACAGTTATCCACTGAAGCTTTCTTT. Protein sequence: CASSQQLSTEAFF.

The chain links TRBV2 to TRBJ1-5; 8 nucleotides match TRBD1. The length of the CDR3 is 15 residues. Germline V gives CDR1 SNHLY, CDR2 FYNNEI. V lost 6 bases and J lost 2; bases outside the gene matches: 6. CDR3 sequence (DNA): TGTGCCAGCAGGACGGACAGGGCGGGCAATCAGCCCCAGCATTTT. Translated, it gives CASRTDRAGNQPQHF. The complete variable domain, with remaining parts taken from reference TRBV2 and TRBJ1-5, reads EPEVTQTPSHQVTQMGQEVILRCVPISNHLYFYWYRQILGQKVEFLVSFYNNEISEKSEIFDDQFSVERPDGSNFTLKIRSTKLEDSAMYFCASRTDRAGNQPQHFGDGTRLSIL.

This chain connects TRBV6-7 to TRBJ2-7; 9 nucleotides agree with TRBD1. TRBV6-7 is an open reading frame whose function is uncertain. With V trimmed by 2 bases and J by 2 bases, 10 bases remained unmatched. CDR3 length: 17 amino acids. The CDR3 sequence: CASSYLLGQGKTYEQYF. As DNA, the CDR3 is TGTGCCAGCAGTTACCTTCTCGGACAGGGGAAAACCTACGAGCAGTACTTC.

The chain couples TRBV15 to TRBJ1-2, with 9 nucleotides matching TRBD1. CDR1 is LNHNV and CDR2 is YYDKDF in the germline V gene (reference sequence). The CDR3 is made up of 15 amino acids. The V gene end was trimmed by 8 bases and the J gene end by 4 bases; junction bases not matched to a gene: 11. The CDR3 DNA reads TGTGCCACCTGGGGGACGGGACAGGGAAGCTATGGCTACACCTTC. Its translation: CATWGTGQGSYGYTF.

The chain uses TRBV7-2 and TRBJ2-7; TRBD2 matches 10 bases. CDR1 is SGHTA, CDR2 FQGNSA, per germline. The CDR3 is made up of 14 amino acids. V lost 5 bases, J lost 5 bases, and 6 bases stayed unmatched. This CDR3 reads CASSKKTSGNEQYF. As DNA, the CDR3 is TGTGCCAGCAGCAAAAAAACTAGCGGGAACGAGCAGTACTTC.

This clone has only a few counts. V usage is TRBV7-9 and J usage is TRBJ2-3; 8 bases align to TRBD2. The length of the CDR3 is 16 residues. In germline, CDR1 is SEHNR, CDR2 FQNEAQ (reference sequence). The V and J ends lost 5 bases and 2 bases, in that order; junction bases with no gene match: 9. Here the CDR3 reads CASSPSILADTDTQYF. The CDR3 DNA reads TGTGCCAGCAGCCCCAGTATACTAGCGGACACAGATACGCAGTATTTT.

This clone has a handful of counts. The chain has TRBV5-6 and TRBJ2-1; perhaps TRBD1 as D (5 bases). Trimming removed 0 bases at V and 1 base at J, with 8 bases between. This CDR3 region has 15 residues. Germline assignment: CDR1 SGHDT and CDR2 YYEEEE. The CDR3 loop reads CASSLGQGSYNEQFF. For the CDR3, the DNA is TGTGCCAGCAGCTTGGGGCAGGGTTCCTACAATGAGCAGTTCTTC.

This chain connects TRBV19 to TRBJ1-3; no definite D call. V lost 6 bases, J lost 1 base, and 4 bases lay in between. CDR3 length: 12 residues. Germline V gene sequence: CDR1 LNHDA, CDR2 SQIVND (reference sequence). As DNA, the CDR3 is TGTGCCAGTAGGACTTCTGGAAACACCATATATTTT. This gives the protein CASRTSGNTIYF.

This clone was observed once. The V call is TRBV19, the J call TRBJ2-7; tentatively, D is TRBD1 (6 bases). Germline V gives CDR1 LNHDA, CDR2 SQIVND (reference sequence). The V end lost 5 bases, the J end lost 1 base, and 12 bases lay between the germline ends. This CDR3 is built from 14 residues. This CDR3 is CASSLRQESYEQYF. The CDR3 DNA reads TGTGCCAGTAGTCTCCGACAGGAGTCCTACGAGCAGTACTTC.

This clone was seen a few times. This sequence joins TRBV5-6 and TRBJ2-1, with 10 bases matching TRBD2. The V segment lost 0 bases and the J segment 0 bases; nucleotides outside the gene matches: 6. The CDR3 loop spans 18 amino acids. Germline V lookup: CDR1 SGHDT, CDR2 YYEEEE. The chain's CDR3 is CASSLVLASGSSYNEQFF. DNA for the CDR3: TGTGCCAGCAGCTTGGTACTGGCTAGCGGGAGCTCCTACAATGAGCAGTTCTTC.

This chain joins TRBV5-4 and TRBJ2-2, with unresolved D. Deletions cut 1 base from V and 6 bases from J, with 4 bases between. Germline V gives CDR1 SGHNT, CDR2 YYREEE (reference sequence). The CDR3 sequence is 12 residues long. The CDR3 DNA reads as TGTGCCAGCAGCTTGATCGCCGGGGAGCTGTTTTTT. This codes for CASSLIAGELFF.

J is TRBJ2-1 and V is TRBV9, with D uncertain. Between the trimmed V and J ends, which lost 4 bases and 7 bases, there was a span of 9 bases. This CDR3 comprises 12 residues. Germline loops: CDR1 SGDLS, CDR2 YYNGEE. In DNA form, the CDR3 reads TGTGCCAGCAGCCTCTTGACTAATGAGCAGTTCTTC. Its protein is CASSLLTNEQFF.

The chain combines TRBV7-2 with TRBJ2-3; no firm D call. Per germline, CDR1 SGHTA and CDR2 FQGNSA. Trimming pared 3 bases from V and 2 bases from J, leaving 9 bases between. This CDR3 comprises 14 residues. The CDR3 DNA reads as TGTGCCAGCAGCTTGGCGGTATTCACAGATACGCAGTATTTT. Translated, it gives CASSLAVFTDTQYF.

The V and J genes are TRBV4-2 and TRBJ1-1; TRBD1 agrees at 9 bases. V shed 4 bases, J shed 4 bases, and the junction held 7 bases outside the gene matches. This CDR3 is 15 amino acids long. Per the germline V gene, CDR1 is LGHNA and CDR2 is YNFKEQ. DNA of the CDR3: TGTGCCAGCAGCCGGAACAGGGGGCGCGGCACTGAAGCTTTCTTT. It is translated as CASSRNRGRGTEAFF.

By frequency in the sample, this clone is medium-sized (0.01 to 0.1%). V gene TRBV4-1 combines with J gene TRBJ1-5, with 9 nucleotides matching TRBD1. J gave up 6 bases and V 6 bases, and 6 bases lay outside the gene matches. The CDR3 loop spans 14 amino acids. Per the germline V gene, CDR1 is MGHRA and CDR2 is YSYEKL. The DNA for the CDR3 is TGCGCCAGCAGTCCGGGACAGGGTCGTCAGCCCCAGCATTTT. This gives the protein CASSPGQGRQPQHF.

In this sample, this clone turned up a few times. The chain recombines TRBV6-5 with TRBJ2-5; tentatively, D is TRBD1 (6 bases). The germline CDR1 and CDR2 sequences are MNHEY and SVGAGI. Trimming removed 2 bases at V and 7 bases at J, with 8 bases between. This CDR3 is built from 12 residues. In nucleotides, the CDR3 is TGTGCCAGCAGTTACCAAGGGGGGACCCAGTACTTC. Amino acid sequence: CASSYQGGTQYF.

The chain combines TRBV11-2 with TRBJ2-1, with 10 bases matching TRBD2. This CDR3 has 15 amino acids. V gave up 5 bases and J gave up 6 bases; unmatched junction bases: 7. Germline V gene lookup returns CDR1 SGHAT and CDR2 FQNNGV. CDR3 in amino acids: CASSPSGGAFNEQFF. DNA for the CDR3: TGTGCCAGCAGCCCAAGCGGGGGGGCTTTCAATGAGCAGTTCTTC.

This chain connects TRBV9 to TRBJ2-1, with a weak D call TRBD2 (6 bases). Germline V gene lookup returns CDR1 SGDLS and CDR2 YYNGEE. V dropped 2 bases and J dropped 5 bases, with 11 bases sitting between them. The CDR3 is made up of 14 amino acids. The CDR3 spells CASSVGGLNNEQFF. The CDR3 coding sequence is TGTGCCAGCAGCGTCGGGGGACTTAACAATGAGCAGTTCTTC.

The J gene is TRBJ2-7, the V gene TRBV6-1, with a tentative D call TRBD1 (5 bases). CDR1 is MNHNS and CDR2 is SASEGT in the germline V gene. This CDR3 is built from 14 residues. The V end lost 3 bases, the J end lost 5 bases, and 14 bases lay between the germline ends. The CDR3 DNA sequence: TGTGCCAGCAGTGAGATAGCTGCCAGGGACGAGCAGTACTTC. It encodes CASSEIAARDEQYF.

The CDR3 here is CASSLYGANEKLFF. The CDR3 region has the DNA TGTGCCAGCAGCTTATACGGGGCTAATGAAAAACTGTTTTTT. The chain employs TRBV7-6 and TRBJ1-4; no definite D call. CDR1 is SGHVS and CDR2 is FNYEAQ in the germline V gene. Trimming removed 2 bases from V and 3 bases from J, with 7 bases in between. The CDR3 length is 14 residues. Together with reference TRBV7-6 and TRBJ1-4, the CDR3 gives the full variable domain: GAGVSQSPRYKVTKRGQDVALRCDPISGHVSLYWYRQALGQGPEFLTYFNYEAQQDKSGLPNDRFSAERPEGSISTLTIQRTEQRDSAMYRCASSLYGANEKLFFGSGTQLSVL.

This chain links TRBV25-1 with TRBJ2-7; D is undetermined. Trimming left V 0 bases short and J 7 bases short, with 10 bases between. This CDR3 is built from 13 residues. The germline V gene has CDR1 MGHDK and CDR2 SYGVNS. CDR3 sequence (DNA): TGTGCCAGCAGTGAATACTTCGCGAGGGAGCAGTACTTC. Its protein product is CASSEYFAREQYF.

This sequence joins TRBV6-6 and TRBJ2-7, with 8 bases matching TRBD2. The J segment lost 2 bases and the V segment lost 0 bases, leaving 6 bases of the junction unmatched. The CDR3 runs to 16 residues. The germline V gene has CDR1 MNHNY and CDR2 SVGAGI (reference sequence). This CDR3 is CASSYSRGSGAYEQYF. In DNA form, the CDR3 reads TGTGCCAGCAGTTACTCCAGGGGTAGCGGGGCCTACGAGCAGTACTTC.

The chain couples TRBV6-6 to TRBJ1-1, with TRBD1 matching over 8 bases. CDR3 length: 14 residues. Trimming took 5 bases from V and 2 from J; bases not matched to a gene: 4. Germline loops: CDR1 MNHNY, CDR2 SVGAGI (reference sequence). The CDR3 sequence is CASSRTGGNTEAFF. The CDR3 coding sequence is TGTGCCAGCAGTCGTACAGGGGGTAACACTGAAGCTTTCTTT.

This clone was counted between two and nine times. The gene calls are TRBV7-9 and TRBJ1-2, with D unresolved. V lost 4 bases and J 3 bases, leaving 12 bases between the germline ends. Germline CDR1 reads SEHNR; CDR2 reads FQNEAQ (reference sequence). The CDR3 totals 14 residues. CDR3 DNA sequence: TGTGCCAGCAGCTCCCCCGGACTCTACTATGGCTACACCTTC. Translation gives CASSSPGLYYGYTF. The complete variable domain, with remaining parts taken from reference TRBV7-9 and TRBJ1-2, reads DTGVSQNPRHKITKRGQNVTFRCDPISEHNRLYWYRQTLGQGPEFLTYFQNEAQLEKSRLLSDRFSAERPKGSFSTLEIQRTEQGDSAMYLCASSSPGLYYGYTFGSGTRLTVV.

V and J are TRBV2 and TRBJ2-2; 7 bases align to TRBD2. CDR1 and CDR2 (germline): SNHLY, FYNNEI. This CDR3 is built from 15 residues. V gave up 7 bases and J gave up 1 base; unmatched junction bases: 6. The CDR3 DNA sequence: TGTGCCAGCACCAGGGAGGGACTGAACACCGGGGAGCTGTTTTTT. Translating gives CASTREGLNTGELFF.